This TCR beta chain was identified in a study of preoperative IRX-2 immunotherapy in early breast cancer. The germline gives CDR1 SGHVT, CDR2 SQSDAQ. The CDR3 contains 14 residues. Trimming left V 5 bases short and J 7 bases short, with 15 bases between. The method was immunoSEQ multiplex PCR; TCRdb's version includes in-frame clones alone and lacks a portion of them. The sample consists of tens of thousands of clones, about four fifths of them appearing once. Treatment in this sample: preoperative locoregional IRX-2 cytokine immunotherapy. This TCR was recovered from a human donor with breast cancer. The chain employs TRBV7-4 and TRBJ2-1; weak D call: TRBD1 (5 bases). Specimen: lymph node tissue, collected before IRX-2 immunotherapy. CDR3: CASSPGPLRNEQFF. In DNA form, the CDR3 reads TGTGCCAGCAGCCCAGGGCCTCTTCGGAATGAGCAGTTCTTC. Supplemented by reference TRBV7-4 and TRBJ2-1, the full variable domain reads GAGVSQSPRYKVAKRGRDVALRCDSISGHVTLYWYRQTLGQGSEVLTYSQSDAQRDKSGRPSGRFSAERPERSVSTLKIQRTEQGDSAVYLCASSPGPLRNEQFFGPGTRLTVL.